The clone carrying this T cell receptor (beta chain) was detected only a few times. Its specificity is unknown. The CDR3 contains 11 residues. The ends were cut back, 7 bases at V and 4 bases at J, with 9 bases in the middle. Germline V gives CDR1 SQVTM, CDR2 ANQGSEA. The entry originates in a study of shared clonotypes between healthy human individuals. For the study at large: The donor pool was made up of a couple of women and a few men aged 18 to 49. Three CD4 naive, three CD4 memory, two CD8 naive and one CD8 memory plate were used per donor.

Study-level results: Blood was the sole source, and tissue repertoires probably differ. Naive CD4 clonotypes were shared across several donors at roughly 4.6%.

Profiled with immunoSEQ multiplex PCR; TCRdb holds only in-frame clones, not every one. The table has fewer than 200,000 clones, 65% to 70% seen once; the top ten hold roughly 10%. This receptor was identified in a man between 25 and 39 years old in good health. The rearrangement joins TRBV29-1 to TRBJ2-3; D call uncertain. The specimen sequenced was memory CD4+ T cells sorted from blood. As for subset: CD45RA-negative fraction. The CDR3 DNA follows: TGCAGCGCAGACGAGGCAGATACGCAGTATTTT. Protein sequence: CSADEADTQYF.